The clone carrying this T cell receptor beta chain has a handful of counts. The antigen is unknown. Using immunoSEQ multiplex PCR, the repertoire was profiled, and TCRdb retains in-frame clones only, with some absent. The sample has about 240,000 clones, about 87% seen once. This entry is derived from a study of cytomegalovirus exposure and HLA in healthy donors. The overall study: The 95 to 150 validation repertoires, a later analysis reported, used the same platform as the approximately 700 first-cohort repertoires. Overall study results and limits: First-cohort TCR clusters were later found to tend to co-occur in the 120 validation repertoires. The dataset shows that most TCR sequences were rare, while some public TCRs occurred in many donors. Reportedly, cytomegalovirus status was diagnosed with high sensitivity and specificity.

The sequencing sample was made of PBMCs. The sequence was obtained from a man younger than 35 in good health and CMV-seronegative.

In DNA, the CDR3 is TGTGCCAGCAGCTTAGCGGGAGGGGATGAGCAGTTCTTC. Translated: CASSLAGGDEQFF. The chain employs TRBV7-9 and TRBJ2-1, with 7 bases aligning to TRBD2. Trimming took 0 bases from V and 8 from J; bases not matched to a gene: 1. The CDR3 is made up of 13 amino acids. Germline CDR1 and CDR2: SEHNR and FQNEAQ (reference sequence).